Listed below are T cell receptor beta chains from one sample, sequenced in a study of early T cells in non-severe SARS-CoV-2 infection. From the 5' RACE reads, TCRdb called clonotypes with MiXCR, one entry per CDR3 protein. The table has more than 60,000 distinct CDR3 sequences, around 12% seen once. Sample: whole blood, taken at baseline. The source is an adult who was a healthcare worker with PCR-confirmed SARS-CoV-2 infection or an uninfected control (not recorded which). Both conserved end residues are part of each CDR3. A D gene is named only where the DNA matches it firmly. Not every row has a clone size; where given, it reads once, few, many or a size class.

NA	TRBV12-3/TRBV12-4	TRBD1	TRBJ2-7	CASSPRQGQRVEQYF	TGTGCCAGCAGTCCTCGACAGGGTCAAAGGGTCGAGCAGTACTTC
few	TRBV6-2/TRBV6-3	TRBD2	TRBJ2-7	CASSYDGLVGSYEQYF	TGTGCCAGCAGTTACGATGGACTAGTCGGGTCCTACGAGCAGTACTTC
NA	TRBV28	NA	TRBJ1-2	CASSFRPDYGYTF	TGTGCCAGCAGTTTTCGGCCAGACTATGGCTACACCTTC
few	TRBV20-1	TRBD2	TRBJ2-4	CSARDVRLAGLAKNIQYF	TGCAGTGCTAGAGATGTGAGACTAGCGGGGTTAGCCAAAAACATTCAGTACTTC
many	TRBV6-2/TRBV6-3	TRBD1	TRBJ2-3	CASTTRGTDSYTQYF	TGTGCCAGCACCACGAGGGGGACAGACTCCTATACGCAGTATTTT
NA	TRBV25-1	NA	TRBJ2-3	CASSKGSTDTQYF	TGTGCCAGCAGTAAAGGTTCCACAGATACGCAGTATTTT
few	TRBV6-2/TRBV6-3	NA	TRBJ2-3	CASSTVLLTDTQYF	TGTGCCAGCAGCACCGTACTACTCACAGATACGCAGTATTTT
NA	TRBV4-1	NA	TRBJ2-4	CASSQDARKLVF	TGCGCCAGCAGCCAAGATGCGCGAAAGTTGGTGTTC
many	TRBV19	TRBD1	TRBJ2-4	CASTPGGKNIQYF	TGTGCCAGTACCCCAGGGGGCAAAAACATTCAGTACTTC
few	TRBV4-3	TRBD2	TRBJ2-7	CASSQEYASGDYEQYF	TGCGCCAGCAGCCAAGAATATGCTAGCGGGGACTACGAGCAGTACTTC
few	TRBV5-4	TRBD1	TRBJ2-2	CASRGQGAQSTGELFF	TGTGCCAGCAGGGGGCAGGGGGCCCAATCCACCGGGGAGCTGTTTTTT
NA	TRBV29-1	NA	TRBJ2-1	CSVGYEQFF	TGCAGCGTTGGTTATGAGCAGTTCTTC
many	TRBV29-1	NA	TRBJ2-2	CSVGSATGELFF	TGCAGCGTTGGGTCAGCCACCGGGGAGCTGTTTTTT
NA	TRBV20-1	NA	TRBJ2-7	CSAQLHRNEQYF	TGCAGTGCCCAACTTCACCGTAACGAGCAGTACTTC
NA	TRBV7-2	NA	TRBJ2-3	CASSLVGRKATDTQYF	TGTGCCAGCAGCTTAGTAGGACGGAAAGCCACAGATACGCAGTATTTT
NA	TRBV20-1	TRBD2	TRBJ2-5	CSAISGGRETQYF	TGCAGTGCTATCAGCGGGGGTAGGGAGACCCAGTACTTC
few	TRBV9	NA	TRBJ1-6	CASSPGGLSGSPLHF	TGTGCCAGCAGCCCGGGGGGGTTGAGCGGTTCACCCCTCCACTTT
NA	TRBV28	TRBD2	TRBJ2-1	CASRRIAGGYNEQFF	TGTGCCAGCAGGCGTATAGCGGGGGGGTACAATGAGCAGTTCTTC
many	TRBV7-2	TRBD2	TRBJ2-3	CASSLLAGADTQYF	TGTGCCAGCAGCTTACTGGCGGGGGCAGATACGCAGTATTTT
many	TRBV19	TRBD2	TRBJ2-1	CASTPGLAYNEQFF	TGTGCCAGTACCCCGGGACTAGCCTACAATGAGCAGTTCTTC
few	TRBV11-2	NA	TRBJ2-5	CASSLEAWTQYF	TGTGCCAGCAGCTTAGAGGCGTGGACCCAGTACTTC
NA	TRBV28	NA	TRBJ2-7	CASSSASNGPAYEQYF	TGTGCCAGCAGTTCCGCTAGCAACGGGCCTGCCTACGAGCAGTACTTC